Below are 3 T cell receptor beta chains sequenced from a single sample in a study of PD-1 blockade in classical Hodgkin lymphoma (dated by TCRdb to the early 2020s). Library construction relied on the immunoSEQ multiplex PCR assay. In TCRdb, the immuneACCESS table is reduced to in-frame sequences with V and J assigned. These tables do not hold every clone; where another copy was compared, an unresolved V gene accounts for under half, and the others remain unexplained. This sample lists over 50,000 clones; around 90% were detected once. The biggest ten clones account for approximately 8.4% of the sample. The time point label, as the study defines it: cycle 4 day 1 (C4D1), after less than 7 weeks of nivolumab. All trial patients had relapsed after autologous stem cell transplantation, with cohorts A, B and C differing in prior brentuximab vedotin exposure. The material was peripheral blood mononuclear cells (PBMCs), obtained before the fourth cycle of nivolumab. These receptors were obtained from a human donor with classical Hodgkin lymphoma.

The chain recombines TRBV5-1 with TRBJ1-4, with D possibly being TRBD1 (5 bases). Germline CDR1 is SGHRS and CDR2 is YFSETQ. The CDR3 runs to 15 residues. Trimming shortened V by 5 bases and J by 6 bases, and 17 bases separated the two germline ends. Here the CDR3 reads CASSPSGQDYEKLFF. In nucleotides, the CDR3 is TGCGCCAGCAGTCCGAGCGGACAAGACTATGAAAAACTGTTTTTT.

The rearrangement uses TRBV6-6 and TRBJ1-5; no firm D call. V lost 7 bases and J lost 0, with 10 bases in between. CDR3 length: 14 amino acids. In germline, CDR1 is MNHNY, CDR2 SVGAGI (reference sequence). Here the CDR3 DNA reads TGTGCCAGCACAGATCAGAATAGCAATCAGCCCCAGCATTTT. Translating it yields CASTDQNSNQPQHF.

The chain recombines TRBV27 with TRBJ1-5; D is undetermined. The CDR3 is made up of 15 amino acids. Germline CDR1 reads MNHEY; CDR2 reads SMNVEV (reference sequence). Trimming took 5 bases from V and 3 from J, leaving 14 bases between them. CDR3 DNA sequence: TGTGCCAGCAGTACGGGGTCGGTGGTCAATCAGCCCCAGCATTTT. Translating gives CASSTGSVVNQPQHF.